Listed below are T cell receptor beta chains from one sample, sequenced in a study of T-cell reconstitution after alpha-beta-depleted transplantation in children. TCRdb passed the PCR reads through MiXCR, listing each CDR3 protein once. The data contain 250,000 or so distinct CDR3 sequences, roughly 8% of them singletons. Sequences were derived from PBMCs, mostly from graft donor cells, sampled 180 days after TCRalphabeta/CD19-depleted stem cell transplant. Receptors were obtained from a male patient between 5 and 17 years old who had a stem cell transplant for acute lymphoblastic leukemia, so the T cells may come from the graft donor. The CDR3 runs from the conserved cysteine through the conserved F or W. D genes are given only for firm matches. Expanded clones get a size class; other rows say once, few or many, or leave the size out.

D	V	size	J	CDR3
TRBD2	TRBV19	many	TRBJ2-5	CATDPSRASGRKRSETQYF
-	TRBV11-2	many	TRBJ2-7	CASSLTAGLWREQYF
TRBD2	TRBV3-1	many	TRBJ2-5	CASSQGLAGTTQYF
TRBD1	TRBV3-1	many	TRBJ1-6	CASSTTGADSPLHF
TRBD2	TRBV12-3/TRBV12-4	many	TRBJ2-1	CASSAKRGPNYNEQFF
-	TRBV29-1	many	TRBJ2-5	CSVREFQETQYF
-	TRBV15	many	TRBJ1-5	CATSRGEGSGNQPQHF
-	TRBV7-9	-	TRBJ2-5	CASSLVTGPKGETQYF
-	TRBV4-1	-	TRBJ2-7	CASSQPGSEQYF
-	TRBV5-5	many	TRBJ2-7	CASIPQRKGYEQYF
TRBD1	TRBV12-3/TRBV12-4	-	TRBJ2-7	CASSFAGTGGHEQYF
TRBD2	TRBV7-3	many	TRBJ2-4	CASSSSGTPGGNIQYF
TRBD1	TRBV4-3	many	TRBJ2-3	CASSQDGWGTGGADTQYF
TRBD2	TRBV28	many	TRBJ2-3	CASSFGIWGGDTQYF
TRBD1	TRBV11-2	many	TRBJ1-1	CASSFRQGATEAFF
TRBD1	TRBV28	many	TRBJ1-3	CASSPTPPHRGRDTIYF
TRBD2	TRBV20-1	many	TRBJ2-7	CSAVSSGSFGEQYF
-	TRBV28	many	TRBJ1-2	CASSFVNLDRRYGYTF
-	TRBV20-1	few	TRBJ2-1	CSASPTDRYNEQFF
-	TRBV18	few	TRBJ1-1	CASSTGKGVSEAFF
-	TRBV24-1	many	TRBJ2-3	CATSELADTQYF
-	TRBV28	many	TRBJ1-1	CASSSEGAFF
TRBD1	TRBV12-3/TRBV12-4	many	TRBJ1-2	CASIHRDRVGYGYTF
-	TRBV27	many	TRBJ2-7	CASRDSYEQYF
-	TRBV3-1	many	TRBJ1-5	CASSQDFAGASNQPQHF
-	TRBV21-1	many	TRBJ1-3	CASSPSDPPLSRSGNTIYF